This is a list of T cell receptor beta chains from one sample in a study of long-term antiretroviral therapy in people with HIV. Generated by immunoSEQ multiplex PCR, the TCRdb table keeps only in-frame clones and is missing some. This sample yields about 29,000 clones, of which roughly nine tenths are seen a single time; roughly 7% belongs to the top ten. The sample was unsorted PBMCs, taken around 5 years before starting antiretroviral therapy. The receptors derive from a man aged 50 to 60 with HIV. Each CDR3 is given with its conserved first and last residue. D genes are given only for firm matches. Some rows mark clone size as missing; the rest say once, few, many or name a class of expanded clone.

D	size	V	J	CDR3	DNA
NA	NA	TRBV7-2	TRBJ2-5	CASSFAAGAPETQYF	TGTGCCAGCAGCTTCGCAGCGGGTGCCCCGGAGACCCAGTACTTC
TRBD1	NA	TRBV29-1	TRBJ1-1	CSGHGQANTEAFF	TGCAGCGGACACGGACAGGCGAACACTGAAGCTTTCTTT
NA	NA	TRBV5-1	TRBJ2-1	CASSFTESSYNEQFF	TGCGCCAGCAGCTTTACGGAAAGCTCCTACAATGAGCAGTTCTTC
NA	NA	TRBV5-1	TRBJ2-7	CASSLVVGSYEQYF	TGCGCCAGCAGCTTGGTTGTGGGATCCTACGAGCAGTACTTC
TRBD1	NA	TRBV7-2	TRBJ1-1	CASSFDRASTEAFF	TGTGCCAGCAGCTTTGACAGGGCGTCCACTGAAGCTTTCTTT
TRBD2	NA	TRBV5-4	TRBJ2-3	CASSRKTSGGTSTDTQYF	TGTGCCAGCAGCCGGAAGACTAGCGGGGGCACTAGCACAGATACGCAGTATTTT
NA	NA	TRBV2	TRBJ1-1	CASSEVRGFTEAFF	TGTGCCAGCAGTGAAGTGCGGGGATTCACTGAAGCTTTCTTT
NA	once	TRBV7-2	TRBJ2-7	CASSREGLGYEQYF	TGTGCCAGCAGCAGAGAGGGACTGGGCTACGAGCAGTACTTC
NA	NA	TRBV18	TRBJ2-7	CASSPQEGPYEQYF	TGTGCCAGCTCACCGCAGGAAGGGCCCTACGAGCAGTACTTC
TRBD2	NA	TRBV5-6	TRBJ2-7	CASSRGTRLFYEQYF	TGTGCCAGCAGCCGGGGGACTAGACTCTTCTACGAGCAGTACTTC
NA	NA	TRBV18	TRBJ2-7	CASSPGGPTPYEQYF	TGTGCCAGCTCACCGGGGGGCCCCACACCCTACGAGCAGTACTTC
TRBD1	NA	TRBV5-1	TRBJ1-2	CASSSTPGTGGYGYTF	TGCGCCAGCAGCTCTACCCCCGGGACAGGGGGCTATGGCTACACCTTC
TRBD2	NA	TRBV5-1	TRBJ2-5	CASSILAGSVAQYF	TGCGCCAGCAGCATTTTAGCGGGGTCCGTGGCCCAGTACTTC
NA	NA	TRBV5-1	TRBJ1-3	CASSLDSGSGNTIYF	TGCGCCAGCAGTCTAGACAGCGGCTCTGGAAACACCATATATTTT
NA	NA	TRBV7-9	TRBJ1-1	CASSRPGPLAFF	TGTGCCAGCAGCCGTCCCGGACCACTGGCTTTCTTT
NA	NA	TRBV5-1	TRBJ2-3	CASSFDLADTQYF	TGCGCCAGCAGCTTCGACCTAGCAGATACGCAGTATTTT
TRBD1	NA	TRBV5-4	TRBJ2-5	CASSGDRPRAQYF	TGTGCCAGCAGCGGGGACAGGCCTCGGGCCCAGTACTTC
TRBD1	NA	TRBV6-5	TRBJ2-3	CASSYHRGGDTQYF	TGTGCCAGCAGTTACCACAGGGGTGGAGATACGCAGTATTTT
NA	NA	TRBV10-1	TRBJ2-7	CASSERIWDEQYF	TGCGCCAGCAGTGAGAGGATATGGGACGAGCAGTACTTC
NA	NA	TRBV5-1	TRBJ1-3	CASSLAGYGNTIYF	TGCGCCAGCAGCTTGGCGGGGTACGGAAACACCATATATTTT
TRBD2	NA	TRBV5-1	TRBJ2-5	CASRMTSGVLETQYF	TGCGCCAGCAGGATGACTAGCGGGGTCCTAGAGACCCAGTACTTC
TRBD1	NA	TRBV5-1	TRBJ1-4	CASSSGTGAGEKLFF	TGCGCCAGCAGCTCCGGGACAGGGGCGGGTGAAAAACTGTTTTTT
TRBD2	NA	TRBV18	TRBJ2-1	CASSPKLAGNNEQFF	TGTGCCAGCTCACCAAAACTAGCGGGTAACAATGAGCAGTTCTTC
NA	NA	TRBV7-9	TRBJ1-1	CASSLGFWEGEAFF	TGTGCCAGCAGCTTAGGGTTCTGGGAAGGGGAAGCTTTCTTT
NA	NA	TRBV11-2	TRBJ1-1	CASSLPLPNTEAFF	TGTGCCAGCAGCCTCCCACTCCCGAACACTGAAGCTTTCTTT
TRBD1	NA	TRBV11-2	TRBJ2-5	CASSQRTGFETQYF	TGTGCCAGCAGCCAACGGACAGGGTTCGAGACCCAGTACTTC
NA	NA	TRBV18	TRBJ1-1	CASSPAGFTEAFF	TGTGCCAGCTCACCGGCGGGGTTCACTGAAGCTTTCTTT
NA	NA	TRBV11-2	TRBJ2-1	CASSLDFQGHEQFF	TGTGCCAGCAGCTTAGATTTCCAGGGACATGAGCAGTTCTTC
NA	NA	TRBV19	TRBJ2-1	CASSISMGGSYNEQFF	TGTGCCAGTAGTATTAGTATGGGGGGCTCCTACAATGAGCAGTTCTTC
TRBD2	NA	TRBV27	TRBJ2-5	CASSSLAVKETQYF	TGTGCCAGCAGTTCACTAGCGGTTAAAGAGACCCAGTACTTC
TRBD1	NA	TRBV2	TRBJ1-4	CASRDRGREKLFF	TGTGCCAGCAGGGACAGGGGGCGAGAAAAACTGTTTTTT
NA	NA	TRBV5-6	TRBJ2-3	CASSADGRRVTQYF	TGTGCCAGCAGCGCAGACGGGCGGCGAGTTACGCAGTATTTT
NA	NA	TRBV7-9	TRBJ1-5	CASSLTRGSRNQPQHF	TGTGCCAGCAGCTTAACCCGGGGGTCCCGCAATCAGCCCCAGCATTTT
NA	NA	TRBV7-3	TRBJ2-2	CASSLISGELFF	TGTGCCAGCAGCTTAATTTCCGGGGAGCTGTTTTTT
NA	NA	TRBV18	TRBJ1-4	CASSPALGTNEKLFF	TGTGCCAGCTCGCCAGCATTAGGGACTAATGAAAAACTGTTTTTT